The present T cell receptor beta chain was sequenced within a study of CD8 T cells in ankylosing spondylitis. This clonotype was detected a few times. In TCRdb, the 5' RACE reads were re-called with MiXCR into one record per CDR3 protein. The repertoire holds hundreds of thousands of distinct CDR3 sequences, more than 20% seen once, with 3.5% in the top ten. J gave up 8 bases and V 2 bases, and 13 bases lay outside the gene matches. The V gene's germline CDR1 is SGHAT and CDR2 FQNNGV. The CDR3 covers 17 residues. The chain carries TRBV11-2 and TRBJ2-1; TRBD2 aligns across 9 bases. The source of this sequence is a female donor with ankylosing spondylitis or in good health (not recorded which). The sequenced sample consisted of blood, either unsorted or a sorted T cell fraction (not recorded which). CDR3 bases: TGTGCCAGCAGCTTACGTTCTGGCGGGAGGGGACAGCATGAGCAGTTCTTC. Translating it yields CASSLRSGGRGQHEQFF.